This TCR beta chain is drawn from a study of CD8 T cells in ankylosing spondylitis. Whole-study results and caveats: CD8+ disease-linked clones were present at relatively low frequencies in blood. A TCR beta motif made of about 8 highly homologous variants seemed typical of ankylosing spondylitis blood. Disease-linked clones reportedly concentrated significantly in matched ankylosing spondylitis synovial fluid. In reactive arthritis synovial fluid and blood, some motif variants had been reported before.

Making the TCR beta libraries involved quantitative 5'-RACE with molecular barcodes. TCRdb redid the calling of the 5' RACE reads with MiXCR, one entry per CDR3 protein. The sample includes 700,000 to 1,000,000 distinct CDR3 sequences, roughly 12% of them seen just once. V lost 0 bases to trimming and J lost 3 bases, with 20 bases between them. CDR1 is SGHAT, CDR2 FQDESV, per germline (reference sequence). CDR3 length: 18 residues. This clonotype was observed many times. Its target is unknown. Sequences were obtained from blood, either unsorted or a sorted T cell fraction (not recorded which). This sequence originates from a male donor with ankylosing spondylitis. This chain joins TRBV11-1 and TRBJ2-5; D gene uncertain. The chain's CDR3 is CASSLAIAWVKVEETQYF. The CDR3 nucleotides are TGTGCCAGCAGCTTAGCGATAGCTTGGGTCAAGGTGGAAGAGACCCAGTACTTC.